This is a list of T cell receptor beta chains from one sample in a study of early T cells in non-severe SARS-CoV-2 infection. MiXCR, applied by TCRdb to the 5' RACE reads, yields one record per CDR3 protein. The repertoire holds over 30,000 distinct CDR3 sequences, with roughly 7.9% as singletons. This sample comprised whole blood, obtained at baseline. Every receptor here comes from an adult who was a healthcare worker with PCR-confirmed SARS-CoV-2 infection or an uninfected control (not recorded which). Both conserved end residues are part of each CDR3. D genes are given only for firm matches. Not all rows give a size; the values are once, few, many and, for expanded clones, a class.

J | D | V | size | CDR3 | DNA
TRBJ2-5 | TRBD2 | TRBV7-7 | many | CASSLGSGGARETQYF | TGTGCTAGCAGCTTAGGTTCCGGGGGGGCCCGTGAGACCCAGTACTTC
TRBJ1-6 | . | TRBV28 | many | CASSPGRSDNSPLHF | TGTGCCAGCAGTCCCGGACGGTCTGATAATTCACCCCTCCACTTT
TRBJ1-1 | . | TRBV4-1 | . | CASSPPGLNTEAFF | TGCGCCAGCAGCCCACCGGGCCTGAACACTGAAGCTTTCTTT
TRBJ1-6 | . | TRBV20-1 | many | CSARVGRGDSPLHF | TGCAGTGCTAGAGTAGGGAGGGGCGATTCACCCCTCCACTTT
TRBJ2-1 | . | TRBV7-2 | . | CASSLAGRGVSDEQFF | TGTGCCAGCAGCTTAGCTGGACGGGGAGTTAGCGATGAGCAGTTCTTC
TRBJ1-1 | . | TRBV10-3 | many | CAISEGVVAEAFF | TGTGCCATCAGTGAGGGGGTAGTCGCTGAAGCTTTCTTT
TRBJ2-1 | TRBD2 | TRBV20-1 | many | CSARTPTGGRYNEQFF | TGCAGTGCTAGAACCCCGACGGGGGGGCGTTACAATGAGCAGTTCTTC
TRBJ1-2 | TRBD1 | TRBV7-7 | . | CASRRPRGRNPGYGYTF | TGTGCCAGCAGGCGTCCCAGGGGGCGCAATCCTGGTTATGGCTACACCTTC
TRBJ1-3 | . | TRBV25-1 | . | CASRSSGNTIYF | TGTGCCAGCAGGAGCTCTGGAAACACCATATATTTT
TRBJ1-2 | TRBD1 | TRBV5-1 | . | CASSLGQESYGYTF | TGCGCCAGCAGCCTAGGACAGGAGAGTTATGGCTACACCTTC
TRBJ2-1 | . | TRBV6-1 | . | CASSESGTVNEQFF | TGTGCCAGCAGTGAATCCGGGACCGTGAATGAGCAGTTCTTC
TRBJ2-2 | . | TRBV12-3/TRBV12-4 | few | CASSWVNTGELFF | TGTGCCAGCAGTTGGGTTAACACCGGGGAGCTGTTTTTT
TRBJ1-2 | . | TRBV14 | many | CASSLGLDYGYTF | TGTGCCAGCAGCCTTGGACTCGACTATGGCTACACCTTC
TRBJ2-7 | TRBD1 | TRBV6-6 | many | CASREGQGPYEQYF | TGTGCCAGCCGAGAGGGACAGGGGCCCTACGAGCAGTACTTC
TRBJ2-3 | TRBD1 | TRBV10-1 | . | CASSTRTGADTQYF | TGCGCCAGCAGCACCAGGACAGGGGCAGATACGCAGTATTTT
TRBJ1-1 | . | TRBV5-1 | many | CASSSTGSEAFF | TGCGCCAGCAGCTCTACGGGGTCTGAAGCTTTCTTT
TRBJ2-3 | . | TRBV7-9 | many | CASSSLFSGGTDTQYF | TGTGCCAGCAGCTCGCTTTTTAGCGGAGGCACAGATACGCAGTATTTT
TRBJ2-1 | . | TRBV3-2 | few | CASSQDVGFRQRFF | TGTGCCAGCAGCCAAGATGTAGGATTTAGGCAGCGGTTCTTC
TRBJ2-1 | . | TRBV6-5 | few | CASSPKRTSYNEQFF | TGTGCCAGCAGTCCAAAGAGGACTTCCTACAATGAGCAGTTCTTC
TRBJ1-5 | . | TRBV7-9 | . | CASSLAGTSNQPQHF | TGTGCCAGCAGCTTAGCGGGGACATCTAATCAGCCCCAGCATTTT
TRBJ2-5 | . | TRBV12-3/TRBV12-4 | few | CASSPQKGYGETQYF | TGTGCCAGCAGTCCGCAAAAGGGATATGGAGAGACCCAGTACTTC
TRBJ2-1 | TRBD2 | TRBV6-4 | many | CASSASGGSYNEQFF | TGTGCCAGCAGTGCTAGCGGGGGCTCCTACAATGAGCAGTTCTTC
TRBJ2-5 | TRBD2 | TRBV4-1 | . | CASSPLQRGNQETQYF | TGCGCCAGCAGCCCCCTCCAGCGGGGGAACCAAGAGACCCAGTACTTC
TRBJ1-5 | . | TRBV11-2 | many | CASSISDSSHQPQHF | TGTGCCAGCAGCATCTCTGACAGTTCTCATCAGCCCCAGCATTTT
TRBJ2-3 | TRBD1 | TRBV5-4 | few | CASSALDREGTDTQYF | TGTGCCAGCAGCGCCCTGGACAGGGAGGGCACAGATACGCAGTATTTT
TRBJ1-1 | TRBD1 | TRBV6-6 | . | CATGTGGSSMNTEAFF | TGTGCCACCGGGACAGGGGGTTCCTCCATGAACACTGAAGCTTTCTTT
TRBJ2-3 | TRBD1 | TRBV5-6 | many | CASRSGTGNPDTQYF | TGTGCCAGCAGGTCCGGGACAGGGAATCCAGATACGCAGTATTTT
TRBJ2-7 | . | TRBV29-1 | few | CSVGRNSYEQYF | TGCAGCGTGGGACGGAACTCCTACGAGCAGTACTTC
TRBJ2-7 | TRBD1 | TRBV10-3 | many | CAIRTGAAYEQYF | TGTGCCATCCGGACAGGGGCAGCCTACGAGCAGTACTTC
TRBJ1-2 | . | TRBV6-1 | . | CASSEALQGSYGYTF | TGTGCCAGCAGTGAAGCGCTCCAGGGATCCTATGGCTACACTTTC
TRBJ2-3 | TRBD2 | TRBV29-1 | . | CSVPPGGGRDTQYF | TGCAGCGTTCCCCCCGGGGGGGGGAGGGATACGCAGTATTTT
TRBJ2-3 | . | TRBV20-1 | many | CSARASANTQYF | TGCAGTGCTAGAGCCTCCGCGAATACGCAGTATTTT
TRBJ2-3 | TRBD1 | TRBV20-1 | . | CSADRDTDTQYF | TGCAGTGCTGACAGGGATACAGATACGCAGTATTTT
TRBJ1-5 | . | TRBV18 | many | CASSPGDGNQPQHF | TGTGCCAGCTCACCAGGGGATGGCAATCAGCCCCAGCATTTT
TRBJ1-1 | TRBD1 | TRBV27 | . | CASSTTSWTGQNTEAFF | TGTGCCAGCAGTACAACATCCTGGACAGGGCAAAACACTGAAGCTTTCTTT
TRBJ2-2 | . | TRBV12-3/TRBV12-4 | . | CASSPDSTGELFF | TGTGCCAGCAGCCCGGATTCCACCGGGGAGCTGTTTTTT
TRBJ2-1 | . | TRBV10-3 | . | CAIRASGTNNEQFF | TGTGCCATCAGGGCATCCGGGACCAACAATGAGCAGTTCTTC
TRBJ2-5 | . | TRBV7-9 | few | CASSLTASEETQYF | TGTGCCAGCAGCCTAACGGCGTCCGAAGAGACCCAGTACTTC
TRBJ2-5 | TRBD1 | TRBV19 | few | CASSWDRDQTQYF | TGTGCCAGTAGTTGGGACAGGGACCAGACCCAGTACTTC
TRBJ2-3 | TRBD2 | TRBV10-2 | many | CASVASGVDTQYF | TGCGCCAGCGTGGCTAGCGGGGTAGATACGCAGTATTTT
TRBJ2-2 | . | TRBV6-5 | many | CASSRNWPGELFF | TGTGCCAGCAGTCGCAATTGGCCCGGGGAGCTGTTTTTT
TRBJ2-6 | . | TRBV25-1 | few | CATGTGTSGANVLTF | TGTGCCACCGGGACCGGGACCTCTGGGGCCAACGTCCTGACTTTC
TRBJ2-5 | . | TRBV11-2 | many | CASSLVDGGQRGTQYF | TGTGCCAGCAGCTTAGTTGATGGCGGGCAAAGGGGGACCCAGTACTTC
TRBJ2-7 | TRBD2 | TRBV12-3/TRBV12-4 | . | CASSPAGTSGFRWYF | TGTGCCAGCAGTCCGGCCGGGACTAGCGGGTTTCGATGGTACTTC
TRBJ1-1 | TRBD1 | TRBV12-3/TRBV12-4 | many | CASSLWTGGEEVPPEAFF | TGTGCCAGCAGTTTATGGACAGGGGGCGAGGAAGTTCCCCCTGAAGCTTTCTTT
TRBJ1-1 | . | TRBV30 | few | CAWRRSGEAFF | TGTGCCTGGAGGCGCTCAGGTGAAGCTTTCTTT
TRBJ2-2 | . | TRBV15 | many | CATTKSANTGELFF | TGTGCCACGACGAAAAGCGCGAACACCGGGGAGCTGTTTTTT
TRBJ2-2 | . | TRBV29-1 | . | CSVEDLEGVAGELFF | TGCAGCGTTGAAGATCTGGAGGGAGTGGCCGGGGAGCTGTTTTTT
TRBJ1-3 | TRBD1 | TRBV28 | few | CASRTGKGQSHFVAGGNTIYF | TGTGCCAGCAGGACTGGAAAGGGACAGTCTCACTTTGTTGCGGGTGGAAACACCATATATTTT
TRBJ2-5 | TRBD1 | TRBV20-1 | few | CSTDSGQGETQYF | TGCAGTACGGACTCGGGACAGGGAGAGACCCAGTACTTC
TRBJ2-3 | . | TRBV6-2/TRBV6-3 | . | CDSSYSSGSSTDTQYF | TGTGACAGCAGTTACTCGAGCGGCTCTAGCACAGATACGCAGTATTTT
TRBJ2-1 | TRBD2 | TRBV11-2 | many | CASSLLAGVRNEQFF | TGTGCCAGCAGCTTGCTAGCGGGGGTACGGAATGAGCAGTTCTTC
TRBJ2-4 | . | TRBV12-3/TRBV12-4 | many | CASSPRDIQYF | TGTGCCAGCAGCCCGAGGGACATTCAGTACTTC
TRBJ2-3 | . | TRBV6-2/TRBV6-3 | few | CASSSRQITDTQYF | TGTGCCAGCAGTTCTAGACAGATCACAGATACGCAGTATTTT
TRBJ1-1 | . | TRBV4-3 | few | CASSQVGGTEAFF | TGCGCCAGCAGCCAAGTTGGGGGAACTGAAGCTTTCTTT